What follows describes a single T cell receptor beta chain. This entry is derived from a study of T cell changes during pregnancy in multiple sclerosis. From germline, CDR1 is SGHRS and CDR2 YFSETQ. This CDR3 region has 13 residues. Sequenced by immunoSEQ multiplex PCR; TCRdb stores in-frame clones only, minus some. The sample contains approximately 59,000 clones, 91% of which appear only once. This receptor was obtained from a female donor in good health, enrolled as a control in a pregnancy study. Sequenced here: peripheral blood, sampled in the third trimester of pregnancy. The chain employs TRBV5-1 and TRBJ2-5; no firm D call. The J call is uncertain, as TRBJ2-7 better fits the DNA end. CDR3 sequence (DNA): TGCGCCAGCAGCTTGTCACAGTCCTACGAGCAGTACTTC. This codes for CASSLSQSYEQYF.